This record covers a single TCR beta chain. No antigen is known for it. Per-nucleotide qualities are absent, and no much larger clonotype sits a single base away. For sequencing of the TCRbeta CDR3 region, genomic DNA was extracted from the sorted cells. The immunoSEQ Assay was used to sequence the TCRbeta CDR3 regions. As stored in TCRdb, this immuneACCESS dataset retains in-frame rearrangements with V and J assigned. A fraction of the clones does not appear; measured against another copy, unresolved V genes explain less than half of the discrepancy, and the remainder lacks a known reason. The sample records around 70,000 clones, roughly four fifths of which are singletons. 4% to 6% of the sample lies in the top ten. The trial excluded patients who had a history of autoimmune disease or were on systemic immunosuppression. Peripheral blood for TCR sequencing was collected from all dose cohorts at baseline, on cycle 4 day 1, and on cycle 7 day 1. Samples came from an open-label, multicenter, first-in-human phase I dose-escalation trial of ivuxolimab. Adults with locally advanced or metastatic melanoma, renal cell, hepatocellular, or head and neck squamous cell carcinoma were enrolled in the trial. CD4+ and CD8+ T cells were sorted separately from peripheral blood before TCR sequencing.

These data belong to a study of OX40 agonist ivuxolimab in advanced cancers. The study in broad terms: Ivuxolimab, which targeted the costimulatory receptor OX40 (CD134), was an agonistic, fully human IgG2 monoclonal antibody. Intravenous ivuxolimab was administered to patients every 2 weeks at six dose levels: 0.01, 0.1, 0.3, 1.5, 3 and 10 mg/kg. Among the approximately 50 dose-escalation patients, some 20 had hepatocellular carcinoma, approximately 15 melanoma, 9 renal cell carcinoma and 9 head and neck cancer. In the dose-escalation cohort, 82.7% of patients were male, and the mean age was approximately 60 years, with a range of about 23 to 90. Patients were allowed to have had prior anti-PD-1, anti-PD-L1 or anti-CTLA-4 therapy, and approximately 39% of the dose-escalation patients had been treated with checkpoint inhibitors. Partial responses occurred in three dose-escalation patients, of whom one had hepatocellular carcinoma and two had cutaneous melanoma. Peripheral TCRbeta sequencing aimed to test whether ivuxolimab altered TCR sequence diversity and caused clonal T-cell expansion. The paper describes the monotherapy dose-escalation part (N = 52 patients) of the phase I trial of ivuxolimab. Study-level results and caveats: After ivuxolimab, expanded clones were on average more numerous among CD8+ T cells than among CD4+ T cells. Partial responders in the 0.1-3.0 mg/kg groups had among the lowest normalized peripheral clonal expansion, especially among CD8+ T cells. At doses of 0.1 to 3.0 mg/kg, clonal expansion of both CD4+ and CD8+ blood T cells was observed from baseline to week 6. Low levels of normalized T-cell clonal expansion were also seen in some nonresponding patients. The antigen specificity of the peripheral T cells that underwent clonal expansion was not determined.

Here the sequenced sample was CD4+ or CD8+ T cells sorted from blood, taken in a trial of the OX40 agonist ivuxolimab. This TCR derives from an adult with an advanced solid tumor such as melanoma, head and neck, liver or kidney cancer.

The CDR3 reads as follows: CASSPRGGGGGIADTQYF. The DNA is as follows: TGTGCCAGCTCACCAAGGGGAGGCGGCGGGGGAATTGCAGATACGCAGTATTTT. The chain is assembled from TRBV18 and TRBJ2-3; 7 bases in between match TRBD2. The germline V end is reduced by 2 bases and the J end by 4 bases; junction bases left unmatched: 15. From the cysteine through the phenylalanine, the CDR3 covers 18 amino acids. The DNA shown is the 54-base CDR3, in frame from base 1. As encoded in the germline V gene, CDR1 is KGHSH while CDR2 is LQKENI.